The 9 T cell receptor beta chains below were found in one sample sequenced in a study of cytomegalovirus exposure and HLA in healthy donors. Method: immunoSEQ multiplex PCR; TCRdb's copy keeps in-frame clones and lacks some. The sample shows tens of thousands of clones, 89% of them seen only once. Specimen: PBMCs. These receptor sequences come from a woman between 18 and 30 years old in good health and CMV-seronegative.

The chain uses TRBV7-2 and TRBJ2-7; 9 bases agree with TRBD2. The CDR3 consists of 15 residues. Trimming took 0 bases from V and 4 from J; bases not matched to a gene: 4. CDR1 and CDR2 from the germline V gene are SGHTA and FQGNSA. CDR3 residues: CASSLAGLADYEQYF. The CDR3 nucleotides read TGTGCCAGCAGCTTAGCGGGACTAGCCGATTACGAGCAGTACTTC.

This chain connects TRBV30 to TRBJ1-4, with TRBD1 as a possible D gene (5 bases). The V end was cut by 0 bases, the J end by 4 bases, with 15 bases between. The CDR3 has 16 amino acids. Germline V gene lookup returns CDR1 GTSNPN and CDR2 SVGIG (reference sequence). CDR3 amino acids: CAWSVGPFSHNEKLFF. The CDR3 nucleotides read TGTGCCTGGAGTGTGGGGCCGTTCAGCCATAATGAAAAACTGTTTTTT.

Written as DNA, the CDR3 is TGTGCCAGCAGGGCGCTTCAGGATACTGGAAACACCATATATTTT. This translates into CASRALQDTGNTIYF. The genes are TRBV2 and TRBJ1-3; D gene uncertain. V was clipped by 6 bases and J by 2 bases, with 14 bases between them. The CDR3 totals 15 residues. Germline V gene sequence: CDR1 SNHLY, CDR2 FYNNEI.

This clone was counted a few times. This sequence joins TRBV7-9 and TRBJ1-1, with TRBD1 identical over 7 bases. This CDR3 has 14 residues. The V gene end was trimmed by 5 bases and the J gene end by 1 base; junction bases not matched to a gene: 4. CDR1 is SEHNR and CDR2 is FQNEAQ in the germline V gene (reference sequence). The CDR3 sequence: CASSKTGPNTEAFF. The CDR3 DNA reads TGTGCCAGCAGCAAGACAGGGCCGAACACTGAAGCTTTCTTT.

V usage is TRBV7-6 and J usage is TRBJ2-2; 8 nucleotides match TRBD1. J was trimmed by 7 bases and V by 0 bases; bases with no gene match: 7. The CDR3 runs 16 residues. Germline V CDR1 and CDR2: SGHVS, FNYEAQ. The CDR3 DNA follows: TGTGCCAGCAGCTTAGCCCACAGGGGGAAGGTCGGGGAGCTGTTTTTT. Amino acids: CASSLAHRGKVGELFF.

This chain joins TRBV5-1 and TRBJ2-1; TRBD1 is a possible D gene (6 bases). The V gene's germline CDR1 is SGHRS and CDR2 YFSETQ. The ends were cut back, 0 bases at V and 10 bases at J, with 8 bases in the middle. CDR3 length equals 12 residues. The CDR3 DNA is TGCGCCAGCAGCTTGGGGGGGCAGGAGCAGTTCTTC. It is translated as CASSLGGQEQFF.

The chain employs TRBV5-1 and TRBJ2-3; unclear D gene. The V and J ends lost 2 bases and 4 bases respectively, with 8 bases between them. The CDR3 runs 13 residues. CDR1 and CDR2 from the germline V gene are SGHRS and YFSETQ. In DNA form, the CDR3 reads TGCGCCAGCAGCTTCCCTAGTTCAGATACGCAGTATTTT. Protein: CASSFPSSDTQYF.

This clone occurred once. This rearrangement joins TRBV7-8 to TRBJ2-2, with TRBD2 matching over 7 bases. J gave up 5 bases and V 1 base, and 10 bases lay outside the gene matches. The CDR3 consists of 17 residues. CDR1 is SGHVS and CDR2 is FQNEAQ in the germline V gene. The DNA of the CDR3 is TGTGCCAGCAGCTTAGAGGCTAGCGGCGGAGTAACCGGGGAGCTGTTTTTT. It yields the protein CASSLEASGGVTGELFF.

The CDR3, as DNA: TGCGCCAGCAGCTTCAGAGGGGGCGTCTACGAGCAGTACTTC. Encoded protein: CASSFRGGVYEQYF. The chain joins TRBV5-1 to TRBJ2-7, with 7 bases matching TRBD1. V lost 2 bases to trimming and J lost 3 bases; unmatched junction nucleotides: 5. The length of the CDR3 is 14 residues. Germline-derived CDR1 and CDR2 are SGHRS and YFSETQ. Full variable domain (outside the CDR3, taken from reference TRBV5-1 and TRBJ2-7): KAGVTQTPRYLIKTRGQQVTLSCSPISGHRSVSWYQQTPGQGLQFLFEYFSETQRNKGNFPGRFSGRQFSNSRSEMNVSTLELGDSALYLCASSFRGGVYEQYFGPGTRLTVT.